What follows are 29 T cell receptor beta chains derived from one specimen sequenced in a study of shared clonotypes between healthy human individuals. Generated by immunoSEQ multiplex PCR, the TCRdb table keeps only in-frame clones and is missing some. In the table there are over 400,000 clones, roughly 80% of which are singletons. The source material was PBMCs. Receptors were obtained from a woman between 40 and 50 years old in good health. Some clones in this sample may be carry-over from other donors' samples.

This clone was seen more than once but under ten times. The chain recombines TRBV4-2 with TRBJ2-2; tentative D call: TRBD1 (5 bases). Between the trimmed V and J ends, which lost 1 base and 2 bases, there was a span of 14 bases. The germline V gene has CDR1 LGHNA and CDR2 YNFKEQ. The CDR3 length is 17 residues. The chain's CDR3 is CASSQGQGGGNTGELFF. The DNA for the CDR3 is TGTGCCAGCAGCCAAGGGCAGGGCGGTGGAAACACCGGGGAGCTGTTTTTT.

This chain joins TRBV28 and TRBJ2-3; TRBD1 is a possible D gene (6 bases). Germline V gene lookup returns CDR1 MDHEN and CDR2 SYDVKM. The CDR3 runs to 15 residues. V was pared by 4 bases and J by 2 bases, with 13 bases between. CDR3: CASSSTDRHTDTQYF. The CDR3 DNA reads TGTGCCAGCAGTTCGACGGACAGACACACAGATACGCAGTATTTT.

Notes on this clone: A read error is the likely source, as a far larger clone sits one nucleotide away. The chain recombines TRBV7-9 with TRBJ2-6; a possible D gene is TRBD1 (5 bases). The CDR3 loop spans 14 amino acids. In germline, CDR1 is SEHNR, CDR2 FQNEAQ (reference sequence). As DNA, the CDR3 is TGTGCCAGCAGCGCTGACTCTGGGGCCAGCGTCCTGACTTTC. It specifies CASSADSGASVLTF.

This clone was recorded a few times. The V call is TRBV4-3, the J call TRBJ2-2; 10 nucleotides agree with TRBD2. The V and J ends lost 0 bases and 6 bases, in that order; junction bases with no gene match: 7. The CDR3 runs to 17 residues. Germline CDR1 is LGHNA and CDR2 is YSLEER. The CDR3 region is CASSQDTLAGVSGELFF. Here the CDR3 DNA reads TGCGCCAGCAGCCAAGATACCCTAGCGGGAGTTTCCGGGGAGCTGTTTTTT.

To note about this clone: Its ends do not fully match the called genes, so a read error is possible. Other DNA sequences in this specimen translate into the identical CDR3. The chain recombines TRBV6-6 with TRBJ2-2; D may correspond to TRBD1 or TRBD2 (5 bases each). Germline V CDR1 and CDR2: MNHNY, SVGAGI (reference sequence). There are 14 residues in the CDR3. The DNA for the CDR3 is TGTGCCAGCAGGTCAGGGACGGACACCGGGGAGTTGCTTTTT. It specifies CASRSGTDTGELLF.

Turning to this clone: One base separates it from a far larger clone, so it is likely a read error. The V call is TRBV11-2, the J call TRBJ2-5; 9 bases are a match to TRBD2. The CDR3 consists of 17 residues. Germline V gives CDR1 SGHAT, CDR2 FQNNGV. The CDR3 region is CTSSLELWTSVQETQYF. CDR3 DNA sequence: TGTACCAGCAGCTTAGAACTCTGGACTAGCGTCCAAGAGACCCAGTACTTC. Variable domain in full (rest from reference TRBV11-2 and TRBJ2-5): EAGVAQSPRYKIIEKRQSVAFWCNPISGHATLYWYQQILGQGPKLLIQFQNNGVVDDSQLPKDRFSAERLKGVDSTLKIQPAKLEDSAVYLCTSSLELWTSVQETQYFGPGTRLLVL.

Points on this clone: Other DNA sequences of this sample code for an identical CDR3. The chain joins TRBV5-4 to TRBJ2-5, with 7 nucleotides matching TRBD1. Near its end, the DNA agrees better with TRBJ2-7, so the J call may be wrong. The CDR3 is made up of 15 amino acids. CDR1 SGHNT and CDR2 YYREEE come from the germline V gene (reference sequence). DNA of the CDR3: TGTGCCAGCAGCTTGGCAGGGGGTTCCCGTTACGAGCAGTACTTC. Translated: CASSLAGGSRYEQYF.

CDR3 nucleotide sequence: TGTGCCAGTAGTTCTCGGACGGAGTATAGCAATCAGCCCCAGCATTTT. Translated, it gives CASSSRTEYSNQPQHF. The chain employs TRBV19 and TRBJ1-5, with unresolved D. The CDR3 contains 16 residues. Trimming stripped 5 bases from V and 0 bases from J, with 14 bases between. CDR1 and CDR2 from the germline V gene are LNHDA and SQIVND (reference sequence).

The CDR3 loop is CAWSPFPTDTQYF. CDR3 bases: TGTGCCTGGAGTCCCTTTCCGACAGATACGCAGTATTTT. The chain couples TRBV30 to TRBJ2-3; D is ambiguous. CDR1 GTSNPN and CDR2 SVGIG come from the germline V gene (reference sequence). Trimming shortened V by 2 bases and J by 3 bases, and 9 bases separated the two germline ends. The length of the CDR3 is 13 residues.

In the case of this clone: A far larger clone is off by one base, so a read error is likely. This likely comes from a read error, as the CDR3 has no conserved phenylalanine or tryptophan at its end. The DNA is omitted, as the CDR3 cannot be located on it reliably, and the CDR3 follows TCRdb's listing. V and J are TRBV6-1 and TRBJ2-3. Germline CDR1 reads MNHNS; CDR2 reads SASEGT. The CDR3 contains 13 residues when both ends are counted. The CDR3 spells CASSEGKGTRGNL.

V is TRBV20-1 and J is TRBJ1-2; 7 bases agree with TRBD1. This CDR3 is 11 amino acids long. Germline CDR1 DFQATT, CDR2 SNEGSKA (reference sequence). The CDR3 sequence is CGGQLDYGYTF. CDR3 DNA: TGCGGGGGACAGCTTGACTATGGCTACACCTTC.

In the case of this clone: A far more abundant clone sits one base away, making this likely a read error. Other DNA sequences in this sample translate to the same CDR3. This chain joins TRBV5-1 and TRBJ2-7, with 8 bases that match TRBD1. Trimming took 0 bases from V and 2 from J; bases not matched to a gene: 1. The germline CDR1 and CDR2 sequences are SGHRS and YFSETQ. The CDR3 is made up of 14 amino acids. The CDR3 sequence is CASSLGQGPYEQYF. Written as DNA, the CDR3 is TGCGCCAGCAGCTTGGGACAGGGGCCCTACGAGCAGTACTTC.

With respect to this clone: A read error may be the cause here, since a much bigger clone is one base away. V usage is TRBV6-6 and J usage is TRBJ2-3; D unresolved. The CDR3 has 12 residues. Germline V gives CDR1 MNHNY, CDR2 SVGAGI (reference sequence). The V gene lost 5 bases and the J gene lost 0 bases, with 3 bases spanning the gap. The CDR3 DNA follows: TGTGCCAGCAGTCCTAGCACAGATACGCAGTATTTT. Protein product: CASSPSTDTQYF.

This clone was detected only once. The chain is built from TRBV28 and TRBJ2-2, with TRBD2 matching 12 bases. The CDR3 runs to 17 residues. V lost 3 bases to trimming and J lost 5 bases; unmatched junction nucleotides: 7. Germline V CDR1 and CDR2: MDHEN, SYDVKM. Here the CDR3 DNA reads TGTGCCAGCAGTTTGCCTCTAGCGGGAGGGCTGACCGGGGAGCTGTTTTTT. Amino acid sequence: CASSLPLAGGLTGELFF. The full variable domain, its missing parts supplied by reference TRBV28 and TRBJ2-2, is DVKVTQSSRYLVKRTGEKVFLECVQDMDHENMFWYRQDPGLGLRLIYFSYDVKMKEKGDIPEGYSVSREKKERFSLILESASTNQTSMYLCASSLPLAGGLTGELFFGEGSRLTVL.

Details on this clone: Since a far larger clone is one base different, this is likely a read error. The chain has TRBV28 and TRBJ1-5; D not resolved. The CDR3 length is 15 residues. Germline V CDR1 and CDR2: MDHEN, SYDVKM. Trimming cost V 4 bases and J 4 bases, with 14 bases left between them. The DNA of the CDR3 is TGTGCCAGCAGTTCAGTCTCAGGCAGAAATCAGCCCCAGCATTTT. It yields the protein CASSSVSGRNQPQHF.

The CDR3 region is CASSEPVYNEQFF. CDR3 bases: TGTGCCAGCAGTGAACCCGTCTACAATGAGCAGTTCTTC. J is TRBJ2-1 and V is TRBV2, with D unresolved. V dropped 2 bases and J dropped 3 bases, with 5 bases sitting between them. The CDR3 consists of 13 residues. Looked up from germline, CDR1 is SNHLY and CDR2 is FYNNEI.

The chain uses TRBV5-4 and TRBJ2-2; D call uncertain. The CDR3 totals 13 residues. In germline, CDR1 is SGHNT, CDR2 YYREEE (reference sequence). V was pared by 0 bases and J by 11 bases, with 11 bases between. CDR3 sequence: CASSLVGDPELFF. DNA for the CDR3: TGTGCCAGCAGCTTGGTTGGCGACCCCGAGCTGTTTTTT. The variable domain in full, with the rest retrieved from reference TRBV5-4 and TRBJ2-2, is ETGVTQSPTHLIKTRGQQVTLRCSSQSGHNTVSWYQQALGQGPQFIFQYYREEENGRGNFPPRFSGLQFPNYSSELNVNALELDDSALYLCASSLVGDPELFFGEGSRLTVL.

In regard to this clone: Since a far larger clone is one base different, this is likely a read error. Additional DNA sequences in this sample encode the identical CDR3. The chain carries TRBV5-1 and TRBJ1-3; D is perhaps TRBD1 (6 bases). The CDR3 loop spans 16 amino acids. CDR1 is SGHRS, CDR2 YFSETQ, per germline. CDR3 nucleotide sequence: TGCGCCAGCAGCTTGGGAACAGGGTTCAAGGGAAACACTATATATTTT. This codes for CASSLGTGFKGNTIYF.

In this sample, this clone turned up a few times. The V gene is TRBV18, the J gene TRBJ2-3; tentative D call: TRBD1 (5 bases). From germline, CDR1 is KGHSH and CDR2 LQKENI. The V and J ends lost 3 bases and 2 bases respectively, with 9 bases between them. This CDR3 has 14 amino acids. The CDR3 reads CASSPGRATDTQYF. In nucleotides, the CDR3 is TGTGCCAGCTCACCGGGCAGGGCCACAGATACGCAGTATTTT.

Points on this clone: With a far larger clone one base away, a read error is the likely cause. In the same sample, other DNA sequences code for this CDR3. This chain joins TRBV28 and TRBJ2-3; D ambiguous. The germline V gene encodes CDR1 MDHEN and CDR2 SYDVKM. The CDR3 spans 11 residues. The chain's CDR3 is CASNYPDTQYF. Written as DNA, the CDR3 is TGTGCCAGCAATTATCCAGACACGCAGTATTTT. Based on the CDR3 plus reference TRBV28 and TRBJ2-3, the full variable domain is DVKVTQSSRYLVKRTGEKVFLECVQDMDHENMFWYRQDPGLGLRLIYFSYDVKMKEKGDIPEGYSVSREKKERFSLILESASTNQTSMYLCASNYPDTQYFGPGTRLTVL.

The CDR3 coding sequence is TGCAGTGCTAGAGCGGTGGATACGCAGTATTTT. Translating gives CSARAVDTQYF. J is TRBJ2-3 and V is TRBV20-1; D not certain. Trimming cost V 1 base and J 6 bases, with 5 bases left between them. The germline V gene has CDR1 DFQATT and CDR2 SNEGSKA (reference sequence). The CDR3 totals 11 residues.

This sequence joins TRBV6-5 and TRBJ1-1; D ambiguous. The CDR3 has 14 residues. Germline V gene sequence: CDR1 MNHEY, CDR2 SVGAGI. V was trimmed by 0 bases and J by 0 bases, leaving 5 bases between them. CDR3 region: CASSYSSLNTEAFF. The CDR3 region has the DNA TGTGCCAGCAGTTACTCGAGTTTGAACACTGAAGCTTTCTTT.

CDR3 DNA sequence: TGTGCCAGCAGCGTACGACTAGCGGGAGGCCACAATGAGCAGTTCTTC. The encoded protein is CASSVRLAGGHNEQFF. V gene TRBV9 combines with J gene TRBJ2-1; 13 nucleotides line up with TRBD2. This CDR3 comprises 16 residues. Germline CDR1 reads SGDLS; CDR2 reads YYNGEE. The junction had 3 bases not matched to a gene; V was cut back by 1 base and J by 5 bases.

This rearrangement joins TRBV29-1 to TRBJ2-7, with D perhaps TRBD1 (6 bases). V was trimmed by 6 bases and J by 2 bases, leaving 14 bases between them. The CDR3 consists of 13 residues. CDR1 is SQVTM, CDR2 ANQGSEA, per germline. The CDR3 is CSVHEGETYEQYF. As DNA, the CDR3 is TGCAGCGTCCACGAGGGGGAGACCTACGAGCAGTACTTC.

The chain uses TRBV11-2 and TRBJ2-7; D is undetermined. CDR1 is SGHAT and CDR2 is FQNNGV in the germline V gene. This CDR3 is built from 14 residues. Trimming shortened V by 5 bases and J by 5 bases, and 16 bases separated the two germline ends. CDR3 protein: CASSAPIVGDEQYF. CDR3 bases: TGTGCCAGCAGCGCCCCCATTGTAGGTGACGAGCAGTACTTC.

Of note for this clone: A far larger clone is off by one base, so a read error is likely. Other DNA sequences in this specimen translate into the identical CDR3. This rearrangement joins TRBV10-2 to TRBJ2-2, with D perhaps given as TRBD1 or TRBD2 (5 bases each). Germline V gene data show CDR1 as WSHSY and CDR2 as SAAADI. CDR3 length: 16 residues. The CDR3 nucleotides are TGCGCCAGCAGTGAGTCGGCAGGGTCTGGTACCGGGGAGCTGTTTTTC. It specifies CASSESAGSGTGELFF.

This clone appeared a single time. The V call is TRBV29-1, the J call TRBJ1-1; no definite D call. Germline V lookup: CDR1 SQVTM, CDR2 ANQGSEA. V was pared by 6 bases and J by 2 bases, with 13 bases between. The length of the CDR3 is 13 residues. In nucleotides, the CDR3 is TGCAGCGTGGAGAAGGCGGAAAACACTGAAGCTTTCTTT. Translation: CSVEKAENTEAFF. Supplemented by reference TRBV29-1 and TRBJ1-1, the full variable domain reads SAVISQKPSRDICQRGTSLTIQCQVDSQVTMMFWYRQQPGQSLTLIATANQGSEATYESGFVIDKFPISRPNLTFSTLTVSNMSPEDSSIYLCSVEKAENTEAFFGQGTRLTVV.

The chain has TRBV4-2 and TRBJ2-1; 11 bases agree with TRBD2. The CDR3 length is 19 residues. Unmatched junction bases numbered 16, after V lost 0 bases and J lost 9 bases. CDR1 is LGHNA and CDR2 is YNFKEQ in the germline V gene. CDR3 bases: TGTGCCAGCAGCCAAGATCTGGTTTTTAGCGGGAGGGCCGGGGGTGAGCAGTTCTTC. It translates to CASSQDLVFSGRAGGEQFF.

The CDR3 coding sequence is TGTGCCAGCATCTCAACTCCGCCCGGCCTCAGTTTAGGTGGCGAGCAGTACTTC. It yields the protein CASISTPPGLSLGGEQYF. The chain combines TRBV7-3 with TRBJ2-7; no reliable D call. Looked up from germline, CDR1 is SGHTA and CDR2 is FQGTGA. The CDR3 is 18 amino acids. V lost 7 bases and J lost 6, with 31 bases in between.